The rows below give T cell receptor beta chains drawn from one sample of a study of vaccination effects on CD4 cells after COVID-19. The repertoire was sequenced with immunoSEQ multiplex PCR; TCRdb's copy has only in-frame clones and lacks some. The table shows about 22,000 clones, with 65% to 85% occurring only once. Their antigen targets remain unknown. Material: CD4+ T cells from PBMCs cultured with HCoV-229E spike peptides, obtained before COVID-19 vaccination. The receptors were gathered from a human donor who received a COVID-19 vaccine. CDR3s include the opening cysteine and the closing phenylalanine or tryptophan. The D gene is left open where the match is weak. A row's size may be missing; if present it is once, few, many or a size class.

CDR3: CASSDEEGTVYQETQYF; DNA: TGTGCCAGCAGTGACGAAGAGGGGACAGTATACCAAGAGACCCAGTACTTC; size: -; J: TRBJ2-5; V: TRBV6-1; D: TRBD1
CDR3: CASSYSTPDYEQYF; DNA: TGTGCCAGCAGTTACTCGACCCCCGATTACGAGCAGTACTTC; size: -; J: TRBJ2-7; V: TRBV6-5; D: -
CDR3: CASSLVKSGTNPNEQFF; DNA: TGTGCCAGCAGCTTGGTCAAGTCCGGGACGAACCCCAATGAGCAGTTCTTC; size: -; J: TRBJ2-1; V: TRBV5-6; D: -
CDR3: CASSQGENRASYEQYF; DNA: TGTGCCAGCAGCCAAGGGGAGAACAGGGCCAGCTACGAGCAGTACTTC; size: -; J: TRBJ2-7; V: TRBV14; D: -
CDR3: CASSEAAANNEQFF; DNA: TGTGCCAGCAGTGAAGCGGCGGCAAACAATGAGCAGTTCTTC; size: -; J: TRBJ2-1; V: TRBV2; D: -
CDR3: CAISEALASTDTQYF; DNA: TGTGCCATCAGTGAAGCTCTAGCGTCCACAGATACGCAGTATTTT; size: -; J: TRBJ2-3; V: TRBV10-3; D: -
CDR3: CASSRGRRMGEKLFF; DNA: TGTGCCAGCTCACGCGGACGCCGGATGGGTGAAAAACTGTTTTTT; size: few; J: TRBJ1-4; V: TRBV18; D: -
CDR3: CASSLAPRSSNEKLFF; DNA: TGTGCCAGCAGCTTAGCGCCCCGTAGTAGTAATGAAAAACTGTTTTTT; size: -; J: TRBJ1-4; V: TRBV7-9; D: -
CDR3: CASSLSVDSPPIRVIQYF; DNA: TGTGCCAGCAGCTTATCAGTGGACTCTCCACCGATTCGGGTCATTCAGTACTTC; size: -; J: TRBJ2-4; V: TRBV7-7; D: -
CDR3: CASSQPRARTDTQYF; DNA: TGTGCCAGCAGCCAACCCCGGGCTAGGACGGATACGCAGTATTTT; size: -; J: TRBJ2-3; V: TRBV3-1/TRBV3-2; D: -
CDR3: CASSSETYTIYF; DNA: TGTGCCAGCAGTTCAGAGACCTACACCATATATTTT; size: -; J: TRBJ1-3; V: TRBV12-3/TRBV12-4; D: -
CDR3: CASSLRATNEKLFF; DNA: TGTGCCAGCAGTTTACGAGCGACTAATGAAAAACTGTTTTTT; size: -; J: TRBJ1-4; V: TRBV28; D: -
CDR3: CASSLASVAGALRGNEQFF; DNA: TGTGCCAGCAGCTTAGCGAGCGTAGCGGGAGCGCTCCGAGGGAATGAGCAGTTCTTC; size: -; J: TRBJ2-1; V: TRBV7-9; D: TRBD2
CDR3: CASSYSRVYGYTF; DNA: TGTGCCAGCAGTTACTCACGGGTCTATGGCTACACCTTC; size: -; J: TRBJ1-2; V: TRBV6-5; D: -
CDR3: CAWTEGGADTQYF; DNA: TGTGCCTGGACCGAGGGGGGGGCAGATACGCAGTATTTT; size: -; J: TRBJ2-3; V: TRBV30; D: -
CDR3: CAGYRSYTF; DNA: TGTGCCGGATACAGGAGCTACACCTTC; size: -; J: TRBJ1-2; V: TRBV6-4; D: -
CDR3: CASSDGQGAGGYTF; DNA: TGTGCCAGCAGTGATGGGCAGGGGGCAGGCGGCTACACCTTC; size: -; J: TRBJ1-2; V: TRBV3-1/TRBV3-2; D: TRBD1
CDR3: CASRTTSTDTQYF; DNA: TGTGCCAGCAGAACTACTAGCACCGATACGCAGTATTTT; size: -; J: TRBJ2-3; V: TRBV2; D: -
CDR3: CASSFSYDQPQHF; DNA: TGTGCCAGCAGCTTTTCCTATGATCAGCCCCAGCATTTT; size: -; J: TRBJ1-5; V: TRBV7-2; D: -
CDR3: CASSGGGDYNEQFF; DNA: TGTGCCAGCAGCGGCGGGGGGGACTACAATGAGCAGTTCTTC; size: -; J: TRBJ2-1; V: TRBV6-5; D: TRBD2
CDR3: CAIRVGAENEQFF; DNA: TGTGCCATCAGGGTGGGGGCGGAAAATGAGCAGTTCTTC; size: few; J: TRBJ2-1; V: TRBV10-3; D: -
CDR3: CASSLGQTQYF; DNA: TGTGCCAGCAGCTTAGGGCAGACCCAGTACTTC; size: -; J: TRBJ2-5; V: TRBV11-2; D: -
CDR3: CASSVFRLAGLSSYEQYF; DNA: TGTGCCAGCAGCGTATTTCGACTAGCGGGATTGAGCTCCTACGAGCAGTACTTC; size: -; J: TRBJ2-7; V: TRBV28; D: TRBD2
CDR3: CASSLGLGREAFF; DNA: TGTGCCAGCAGCTTAGGATTGGGAAGGGAAGCTTTCTTT; size: -; J: TRBJ1-1; V: TRBV11-2; D: -
CDR3: CASSVVGVGTGELFF; DNA: TGTGCCAGCAGCGTAGTGGGGGTAGGGACCGGGGAGCTGTTTTTT; size: -; J: TRBJ2-2; V: TRBV9; D: -
CDR3: CASSALAGGTDTQYF; DNA: TGTGCCAGCAGTGCACTAGCGGGGGGCACAGATACGCAGTATTTT; size: -; J: TRBJ2-3; V: TRBV6-4; D: TRBD2
CDR3: CASSQTGGPRLFGETQYF; DNA: TGCGCCAGCAGCCAGACAGGGGGCCCCCGGTTGTTCGGGGAGACCCAGTACTTC; size: -; J: TRBJ2-5; V: TRBV4-1; D: TRBD1